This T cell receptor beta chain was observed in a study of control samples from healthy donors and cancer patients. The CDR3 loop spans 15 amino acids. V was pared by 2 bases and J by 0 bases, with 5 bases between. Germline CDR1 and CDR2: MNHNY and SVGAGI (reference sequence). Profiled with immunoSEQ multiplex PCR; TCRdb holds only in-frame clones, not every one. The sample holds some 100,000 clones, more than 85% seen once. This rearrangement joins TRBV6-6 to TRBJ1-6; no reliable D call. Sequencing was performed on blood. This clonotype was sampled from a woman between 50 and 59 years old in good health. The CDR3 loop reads CASSYAGSYNSPLHF. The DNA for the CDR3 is TGTGCCAGCAGTTACGCAGGCTCCTATAATTCACCCCTCCACTTT.